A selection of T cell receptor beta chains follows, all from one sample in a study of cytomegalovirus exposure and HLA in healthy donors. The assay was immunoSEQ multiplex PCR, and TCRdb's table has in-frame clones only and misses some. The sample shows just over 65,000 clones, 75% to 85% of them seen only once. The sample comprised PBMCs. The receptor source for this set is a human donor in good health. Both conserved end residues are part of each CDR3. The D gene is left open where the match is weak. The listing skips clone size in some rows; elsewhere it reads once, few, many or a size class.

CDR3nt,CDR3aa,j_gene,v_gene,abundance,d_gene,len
TGTGCCAGCAGCTTAGGCAGGGGAAGCACTGAAGCTTTCTTT,CASSLGRGSTEAFF,TRBJ1-1,TRBV7-2,NA,NA,14
TGTGCCAGCAGATTCGGGGAACCCTCCACAGATACGCAGTATTTT,CASRFGEPSTDTQYF,TRBJ2-3,TRBV27,NA,NA,15
TGCGCCAGCGGGGGGGGGACAGGGGTATACGAGCAGTACTTC,CASGGGTGVYEQYF,TRBJ2-7,TRBV5-1,NA,TRBD1,14
TGTGCCAGCAGCGAAACAGGGTCGCGGACTGAAGCTTTCTTT,CASSETGSRTEAFF,TRBJ1-1,TRBV7-3,NA,NA,14
TGTGCCAGCAGTGAATTATCGGGGGGTCCGGGGGCCCAGTACTTC,CASSELSGGPGAQYF,TRBJ2-5,TRBV2,NA,TRBD2,15
TGTGCAGCCAGGCAAGAGACTGGGGCCAACGTCCTGACTTTC,CAARQETGANVLTF,TRBJ2-6,TRBV5-4,NA,NA,14
TGTGCCAGCCGGGGGTTCAATGAGCAGTTCTTC,CASRGFNEQFF,TRBJ2-1,TRBV27,NA,NA,11
TGTGCCAGCAGCCCACGGACGCGGGGGGCCTCCACAGATACGCAGTATTTT,CASSPRTRGASTDTQYF,TRBJ2-3,TRBV7-2,NA,TRBD2,17
TGCGCCAGCAGCTACATAGCGGGGGTTGCCACAGATACGCAGTATTTT,CASSYIAGVATDTQYF,TRBJ2-3,TRBV5-1,few,TRBD2,16
TGTGCCAGCAGCCCCCGTTCTAGCGGGGGAGGGACCGGGGAGCTGTTTTTT,CASSPRSSGGGTGELFF,TRBJ2-2,TRBV14,NA,TRBD2,17
TGCGCCAGCAGTAGACCGGGACAGGGGTCCTACGAGCAGTACTTC,CASSRPGQGSYEQYF,TRBJ2-7,TRBV10-2,NA,TRBD1,15
TGTGCCAGCAGCTTGGACAGGAACACCGGGGAGCTGTTTTTT,CASSLDRNTGELFF,TRBJ2-2,TRBV7-7,NA,NA,14
TGTGCCAGCAGCTCCGGACAGGGGCTCAATCAGCCCCAGCATTTT,CASSSGQGLNQPQHF,TRBJ1-5,TRBV5-4,NA,TRBD1,15
TGCGCCAGCAGCTTACTAAACAGGGGTTCAGATACGCAGTATTTT,CASSLLNRGSDTQYF,TRBJ2-3,TRBV5-1,few,TRBD1,15
TGCAGCGTTGAGCAGGGCCGTGGCTACACCTTC,CSVEQGRGYTF,TRBJ1-2,TRBV29-1,NA,NA,11
TGTGCCAGCAGCTTATTAGGCGGGGGGCTCACAGATACGCAGTATTTT,CASSLLGGGLTDTQYF,TRBJ2-3,TRBV7-6,once,TRBD2,16
TGTGCCAGCAGCTTTGTCGGGTCTGAAGCTTTCTTT,CASSFVGSEAFF,TRBJ1-1,TRBV7-9,NA,NA,12
TGTGCCAGCAGCCTCAATGTACAGGGGTCCGGGGAGCTGTTTTTT,CASSLNVQGSGELFF,TRBJ2-2,TRBV9,NA,TRBD1,15
TGCGCCAGCAGCAGAGACCCGGGACAGGGGAAAGAGACCCAGTACTTC,CASSRDPGQGKETQYF,TRBJ2-5,TRBV5-1,once,TRBD1,16
TGTGCCAGCAGCAAAGACAGGGGCTATGGCTACACCTTC,CASSKDRGYGYTF,TRBJ1-2,TRBV5-4,NA,TRBD1,13
TGTGCCAGCAGCCCAAAACCGGGACTAGCGGGATACTACAATGAGCAGTTCTTC,CASSPKPGLAGYYNEQFF,TRBJ2-1,TRBV7-9,NA,TRBD2,18
TGCGCCAGCAGCTTGGCCCCGCGGACTGAAGCTTTCTTT,CASSLAPRTEAFF,TRBJ1-1,TRBV5-1,few,NA,13
TGCAGCGGGGGAGAAGGGAATGAAAAACTGTTTTTT,CSGGEGNEKLFF,TRBJ1-4,TRBV29-1,NA,NA,12
TGTGCCAGCAGCACAGGGTCCCGGGAGACCCAGTACTTC,CASSTGSRETQYF,TRBJ2-5,TRBV2,NA,NA,13
TGTGCCAGCAGTTCTAGGACAGGCACTGAAGCTTTCTTT,CASSSRTGTEAFF,TRBJ1-1,TRBV6-5,once,TRBD1,13
TGTGCCAGCCGGACAGGGGGAACGAACACTGAAGCTTTCTTT,CASRTGGTNTEAFF,TRBJ1-1,TRBV5-8,NA,TRBD1,14
TGTGCCAGCAGTTCCCCCGGGACTAGCGGCGTTAATGAGCAGTTCTTC,CASSSPGTSGVNEQFF,TRBJ2-1,TRBV27,once,TRBD2,16
TGCAGCGCCACCGGGACAGCCTACGAGCAGTACTTC,CSATGTAYEQYF,TRBJ2-7,TRBV29-1,few,TRBD1,12
TGCGCCAGCAGCCCGTACGGGGGCTCCTACAATGAGCAGTTCTTC,CASSPYGGSYNEQFF,TRBJ2-1,TRBV5-1,NA,NA,15
TGTGCCAGCAGTCCCGGGACAGGGAAAGAGACCCAGTACTTC,CASSPGTGKETQYF,TRBJ2-5,TRBV6-1,once,TRBD1,14
TGTGCCAGCAGCCAGGCTCATCTAACTAGCGGGGGGGCGAATGAGCAGTTCTTC,CASSQAHLTSGGANEQFF,TRBJ2-1,TRBV14,NA,TRBD2,18
TGTGCCACCTTCGGGGGTCGCCGGGCGGGGGAGCAGTACTTC,CATFGGRRAGEQYF,TRBJ2-7,TRBV6-5,NA,NA,14
TGTGCCAGCAGTTTTTTAGCGGGGAGTAATGAGCAGTTCTTC,CASSFLAGSNEQFF,TRBJ2-1,TRBV27,NA,TRBD2,14
TGTGCCAGCAGTGAAGCGGGACACATATACAATGAGCAGTTCTTC,CASSEAGHIYNEQFF,TRBJ2-1,TRBV6-1,NA,NA,15
TGCAGCGTGGGACAGGGGGGAGGCTACGAGCAGTACTTC,CSVGQGGGYEQYF,TRBJ2-7,TRBV29-1,once,TRBD1,13
TGTGCCAGCAGCCGGGCGGGCAGGGGGGACCAAGAGACCCAGTACTTC,CASSRAGRGDQETQYF,TRBJ2-5,TRBV7-3,NA,NA,16